This passage covers 10 T cell receptor beta chains from one sample sequenced in a study of Graves' ophthalmopathy and Graves' hyperthyroidism. Researchers took RNA transcripts and amplified TCR beta CDR3 regions from them. Following a first-round RT-PCR that used HTBI primers, a second-round multiplex PCR was carried out. TCRdb processed the multiplex PCR reads anew with MiXCR; each CDR3 protein has one entry. The repertoire includes about 480,000 distinct CDR3 sequences, roughly 14% of them detected once, and 9.8% sits in the top ten. Source material: blood. The source is a young woman with Graves' ophthalmopathy.

CDR3: CAWRTPPRSSYTF. CDR3 nucleotide sequence: TGTGCCTGGAGGACCCCCCCGAGGTCTAGCTACACCTTC. This chain links TRBV30 with TRBJ1-2; D unclear. Germline-derived CDR1 and CDR2 are GTSNPN and SVGIG (reference sequence). This CDR3 region has 13 residues. The ends were cut back, 3 bases at V and 9 bases at J, with 17 bases in the middle.

This clonotype showed up many times. The V call is TRBV28, the J call TRBJ2-5; unclear D gene. CDR1 and CDR2 from the germline V gene are MDHEN and SYDVKM. V lost 3 bases and J lost 1, with 9 bases in between. The CDR3 sequence is 14 residues long. The CDR3 nucleotides are TGTGCCAGCAGTTTTAGGTTAGCCCAAGAGACCCAGTACTTC. Translated: CASSFRLAQETQYF.

This clonotype occurred many times. V is TRBV3-1 and J is TRBJ1-3; 8 nucleotides align to TRBD1. Unmatched junction bases numbered 15, after V lost 4 bases and J lost 4 bases. The CDR3 runs 18 residues. CDR1 LGHDT and CDR2 YNNKEL come from the germline V gene (reference sequence). Here the CDR3 DNA reads TGTGCCAGCAGCCGGCACGGCTCCGGACAGGGTGGAGGAAACACCATATATTTT. This codes for CASSRHGSGQGGGNTIYF. The full variable domain, rest sourced from reference TRBV3-1 and TRBJ1-3, is DTAVSQTPKYLVTQMGNDKSIKCEQNLGHDTMYWYKQDSKKFLKIMFSYNNKELIINETVPNRFSPKSPDKAHLNLHINSLELGDSAVYFCASSRHGSGQGGGNTIYFGEGSWLTVV.

Note on this clonotype: A much larger clonotype is one base distant, so this may be a read error. CDR3 DNA sequence: TGTGCCAGCAGTTTATCGAGCGGGAGTTGGTCCGGGGAGCTGTGTTTT. Its protein product is CASSLSSGSWSGELCF. J is TRBJ2-2 and V is TRBV28; TRBD2 aligns across 8 bases. CDR1 MDHEN and CDR2 SYDVKM come from the germline V gene. This CDR3 region has 16 residues.

This clonotype was counted many times. The chain couples TRBV6-1 to TRBJ1-1; D is uncertain. The ends were cut back, 4 bases at V and 1 base at J, with 10 bases in the middle. This CDR3 has 14 residues. The V gene's germline CDR1 is MNHNS and CDR2 SASEGT. The CDR3 DNA is TGTGCCAGCAGTGTCCGGGCTACGAACACTGAAGCTTTCTTT. It translates to CASSVRATNTEAFF.

The chain couples TRBV6-1 to TRBJ1-1; D possibly corresponds to TRBD1 (6 bases). CDR1 MNHNS and CDR2 SASEGT come from the germline V gene. Trimming left V 7 bases short and J 4 bases short, with 13 bases between. The CDR3 contains 13 residues. CDR3 sequence (DNA): TGTGCCAGCACCACAGGGTTAGGCACTGAAGCTTTCTTT. Translation: CASTTGLGTEAFF.

A remark on this clonotype: A read error may explain this, as a much larger clone is one base away. The rearrangement uses TRBV11-2 and TRBJ1-1; D is uncertain. CDR1 is SGHAT and CDR2 is FQNNGV in the germline V gene. This CDR3 contains 15 residues. The CDR3 coding sequence is TGTGCCAGCAGACCCCCCTGGAGTGGTTACCCTGAAGCTTGCTTT. Translating gives CASRPPWSGYPEACF.

This clonotype was detected ten times or more. This chain connects TRBV15 to TRBJ1-2, with 7 positions matching TRBD1. Germline lookup yields CDR1 LNHNV and CDR2 YYDKDF (reference sequence). Germline trimming cut 0 bases from V and 0 bases from J; bases unmatched to any gene: 7. The CDR3 extends over 17 amino acids. In nucleotides, the CDR3 is TGTGCCACCAGCAGAGATACATTGGACAGGCCTAACTATGGCTACACCTTC. Translating it yields CATSRDTLDRPNYGYTF. Full variable domain (missing parts from reference TRBV15 and TRBJ1-2): DAMVIQNPRYQVTQFGKPVTLSCSQTLNHNVMYWYQQKSSQAPKLLFHYYDKDFNNEADTPDNFQSRRPNTSFCFLDIRSPGLGDTAMYLCATSRDTLDRPNYGYTFGSGTRLTVV.

This clonotype was counted ten times or more. This chain links TRBV11-1 with TRBJ2-5, with 9 bases fitting TRBD2. In germline, CDR1 is SGHAT, CDR2 FQDESV (reference sequence). V was clipped by 4 bases and J by 5 bases; unmatched bases: 14. The CDR3 totals 17 residues. CDR3 sequence: CASSSRPGLAGRETQYF. Written as DNA, the CDR3 is TGTGCCAGCAGCTCTCGGCCCGGGCTAGCGGGACGCGAGACCCAGTACTTC. Full variable domain (outside the CDR3, taken from reference TRBV11-1 and TRBJ2-5): EAEVAQSPRYKITEKSQAVAFWCDPISGHATLYWYRQILGQGPELLVQFQDESVVDDSQLPKDRFSAERLKGVDSTLKIQPAELGDSAMYLCASSSRPGLAGRETQYFGPGTRLLVL.

This clonotype occurred many times. The chain carries TRBV2 and TRBJ2-7, with D possibly called TRBD1 or TRBD2 (5 bases each). CDR3 length: 14 amino acids. The V gene's germline CDR1 is SNHLY and CDR2 FYNNEI. V lost 1 base and J 3 bases, leaving 10 bases between the germline ends. The DNA for the CDR3 is TGTGCCAGCAGTGAAGGGGGACCCTTCTACGAGCAGTACTTC. This gives the protein CASSEGGPFYEQYF.